This T cell receptor (beta chain) was identified during a study of blood T cell repertoires in COVID-19 (dated by TCRdb to about 2020). For the wider study: Samples covering the acute and convalescent phases of COVID-19 were provided by collaborators in the United States, Italy and Spain. The samples were drawn from the first 160 participants of the ongoing ImmuneRACE study and from 950 to 1,500 subjects provided by 6 global collaborators. The prospective study material was composed of cDNA or gDNA derived from T cells, B-cell-depleted T cells, or PBMCs. HLA class I and class II types, where available, came from metadata supplied by the sample provider rather than from assay-based typing. A freely available public database, intended as a resource for researchers studying the immune response to SARS-CoV-2, is where the repertoires were released. Subjects who had been exposed to COVID-19, were actively infected with it, or had recovered from it provided the deeply sampled blood TCRbeta repertoires that made up the dataset. Sample metadata almost always included a de-identified subject ID, COVID-19 status, age in years and sex.

The collaborating institutions used their own protocols to collect whole blood in K2EDTA tubes. Collaborator samples were shipped for TCRbeta analysis as frozen whole blood, isolated PBMCs, or DNA extracted from either sample type. Worth noting for this clone: Its antigen is unknown. No base quality information exists; no much larger clone differs at one position.

TCRbeta CDR3 regions were amplified from genomic DNA using the immunoSEQ Assay, a bias-controlled multiplex PCR. The published analysis was carried out like this. The number of nucleated cells in each sample was estimated from the amplification of reference gene primers within the assay. To quantify the absolute abundance of each unique TCRbeta CDR3 rearrangement, sequence reads were collapsed and filtered. For each sample, productive Simpson clonality was calculated as the square root of Simpson's diversity index over productive rearrangements. TCRdb obtained this table from immuneACCESS and retained in-frame rearrangements with V and J assigned. These tables miss some clones; where compared with another copy, unresolved V genes account for less than half of the shortfall, and the remainder is unexplained. D and trimming come from the DNA, and the V and J calls and clone size come from that table. Within this sample are 200,000 to 250,000 clones, with 70% to 90% of them counted one time only. The ten largest clonotypes hold 4% of the sample.

The germline V gene supplies CDR1 SGHRS and CDR2 YFSETQ. Its CDR3 holds 15 amino acids, cysteine through phenylalanine. CDR3 DNA is the only sequence kept; it has 45 bases, read in frame from the first base. At the junction V is shortened by 0 bases and J by 0 bases, with 7 bases in between. What the study reported, not specific to this receptor: How much clinical and demographic metadata was included differed by source and by participant, and the metadata was provided uncurated.

The TCR sequence derives from a man aged 45 to 65 with acute or convalescent COVID-19. Specimen: peripheral blood. In this chain, TRBV5-1 is recombined with TRBJ1-3; no D gene can be assigned with confidence. In nucleotides, the sequence is TGCGCCAGCAGCTTGGGATGGCCCTCTGGAAACACCATATATTTT. It specifies CASSLGWPSGNTIYF.